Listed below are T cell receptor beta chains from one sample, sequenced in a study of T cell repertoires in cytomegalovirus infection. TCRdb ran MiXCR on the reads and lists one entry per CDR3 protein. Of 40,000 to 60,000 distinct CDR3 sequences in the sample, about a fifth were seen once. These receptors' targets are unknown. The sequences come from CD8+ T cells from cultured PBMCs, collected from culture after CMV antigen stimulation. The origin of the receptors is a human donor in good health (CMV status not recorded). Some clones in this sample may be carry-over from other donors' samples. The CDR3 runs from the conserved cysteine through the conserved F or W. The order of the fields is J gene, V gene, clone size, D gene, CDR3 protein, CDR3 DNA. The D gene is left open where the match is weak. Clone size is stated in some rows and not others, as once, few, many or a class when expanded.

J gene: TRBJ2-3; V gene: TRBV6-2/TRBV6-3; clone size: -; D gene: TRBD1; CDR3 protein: CARNRGGADTQYF; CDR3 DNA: TGTGCCCGCAACAGGGGTGGCGCAGATACGCAGTATTTT
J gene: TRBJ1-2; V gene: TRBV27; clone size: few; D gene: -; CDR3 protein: CASSSQAHYGYTF; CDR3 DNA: TGTGCCAGCAGTTCGCAGGCTCACTATGGCTACACCTTC
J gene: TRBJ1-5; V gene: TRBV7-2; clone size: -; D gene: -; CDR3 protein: CASSLDLDWNQPQHF; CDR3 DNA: TGTGCCAGCAGCCTCGACCTGGATTGGAATCAGCCCCAGCATTTT
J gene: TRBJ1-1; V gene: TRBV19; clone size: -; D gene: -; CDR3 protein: CASTLGPPLTEAFF; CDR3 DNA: TGTGCCAGTACTCTAGGACCGCCGCTCACTGAAGCTTTCTTT
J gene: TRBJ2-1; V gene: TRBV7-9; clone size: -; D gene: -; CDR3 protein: CASSFPGGLYEQFF; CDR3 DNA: TGTGCCAGCAGCTTCCCAGGGGGGTTGTATGAGCAGTTCTTC
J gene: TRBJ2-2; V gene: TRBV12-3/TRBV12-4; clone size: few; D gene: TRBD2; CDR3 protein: CASSSTSGSTGELFF; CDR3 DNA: TGTGCCAGCAGTTCAACTAGCGGGTCCACCGGGGAGCTGTTTTTT
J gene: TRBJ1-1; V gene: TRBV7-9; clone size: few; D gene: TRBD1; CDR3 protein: CASSLGAGGNTEAFF; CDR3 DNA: TGTGCCAGCAGCTTAGGGGCAGGGGGAAACACTGAAGCTTTCTTT
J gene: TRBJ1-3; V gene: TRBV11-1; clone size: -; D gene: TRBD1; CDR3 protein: CASSHLIPPHYGQGERFVGNTIYF; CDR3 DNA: TGTGCCAGCAGCCACCTGATTCCCCCCCATTACGGACAGGGGGAGCGCTTTGTTGGAAACACCATATATTTT
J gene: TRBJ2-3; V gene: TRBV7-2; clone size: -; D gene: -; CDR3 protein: CASSLDLGLADTQYF; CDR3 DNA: TGTGCCAGCAGCTTAGATCTGGGGTTGGCAGATACGCAGTATTTT
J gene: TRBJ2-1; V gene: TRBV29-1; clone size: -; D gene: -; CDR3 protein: CSVDGGPYNEQFF; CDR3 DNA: TGCAGCGTTGATGGCGGGCCCTACAATGAGCAGTTCTTC
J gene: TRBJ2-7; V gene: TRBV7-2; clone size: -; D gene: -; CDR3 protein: CASRAFSGEQYF; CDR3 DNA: TGTGCCAGCAGGGCCTTCTCCGGGGAGCAGTACTTC
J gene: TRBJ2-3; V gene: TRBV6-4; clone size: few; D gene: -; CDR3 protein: CASRGDFLTDTQYF; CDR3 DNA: TGTGCCAGCAGGGGGGACTTTCTCACAGATACGCAGTATTTT
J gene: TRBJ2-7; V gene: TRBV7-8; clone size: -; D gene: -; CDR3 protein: CASSYRGSYEQYF; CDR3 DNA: TGTGCCAGCAGTTACCGGGGGTCCTACGAGCAGTACTTC
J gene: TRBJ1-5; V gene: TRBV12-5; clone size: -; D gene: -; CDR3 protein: CASGLSGQPQHF; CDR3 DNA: TGTGCTAGTGGTTTGTCAGGACAGCCCCAGCATTTT
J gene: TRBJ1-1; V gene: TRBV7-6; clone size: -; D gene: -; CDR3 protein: CASSLEAGNTEAFF; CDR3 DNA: TGTGCCAGCAGCTTAGAGGCGGGGAACACTGAAGCTTTCTTT
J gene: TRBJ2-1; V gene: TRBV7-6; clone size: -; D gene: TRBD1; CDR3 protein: CASSSGTGPYNEQFF; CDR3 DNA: TGTGCCAGCAGTTCCGGGACAGGGCCCTACAATGAGCAGTTCTTC
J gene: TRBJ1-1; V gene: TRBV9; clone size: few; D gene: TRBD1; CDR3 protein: CASSVRDRANTEAFF; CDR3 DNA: TGTGCCAGCAGCGTAAGAGACAGGGCCAACACTGAAGCTTTCTTT
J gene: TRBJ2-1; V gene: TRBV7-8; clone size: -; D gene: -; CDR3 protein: CASSFWPRPAGSRSNEQFF; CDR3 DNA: -
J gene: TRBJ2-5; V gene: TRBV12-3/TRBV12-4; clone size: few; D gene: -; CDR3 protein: CASSLRAAQETQYF; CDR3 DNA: TGTGCCAGCAGTCTGAGGGCCGCCCAAGAGACCCAGTACTTC
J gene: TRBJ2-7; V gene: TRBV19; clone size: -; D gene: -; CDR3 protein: CASSMRGGDSYEQYF; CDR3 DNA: TGTGCCAGTAGTATGAGAGGCGGGGACTCCTACGAGCAGTACTTC
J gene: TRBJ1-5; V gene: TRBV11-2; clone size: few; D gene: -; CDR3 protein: CASSLQDTLPQHF; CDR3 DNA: TGTGCCAGCAGCTTACAGGACACACTGCCCCAGCATTTT
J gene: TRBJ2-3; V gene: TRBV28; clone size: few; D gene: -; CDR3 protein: CASSADLASTDTQYF; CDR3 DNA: TGTGCCAGCAGTGCGGACTTAGCTAGCACAGATACGCAGTATTTT